This T cell receptor (beta chain) originates from a study of T cells in localized non-small cell lung cancer. This CDR3 contains 15 residues. Germline CDR1 is MNHNS and CDR2 is SASEGT. V was cut by 1 base and J by 4 bases, with 13 bases left in between. Profiled with immunoSEQ multiplex PCR; TCRdb holds only in-frame clones, not every one. The profile covers more than 20,000 clones, with roughly 90% appearing a single time and 25% to 30% taken by the ten largest. This receptor was identified in a male donor at least 60 years old with stage I squamous cell lung carcinoma. The rearrangement links TRBV6-1 to TRBJ1-2; D is perhaps TRBD1 (5 bases). This specimen was peripheral blood, taken before any cancer treatment. CDR3 bases: TGTGCCAGCAGTGAAGAAGGGGAAGGGAGCTATGGCTACACCTTC. Translated: CASSEEGEGSYGYTF.